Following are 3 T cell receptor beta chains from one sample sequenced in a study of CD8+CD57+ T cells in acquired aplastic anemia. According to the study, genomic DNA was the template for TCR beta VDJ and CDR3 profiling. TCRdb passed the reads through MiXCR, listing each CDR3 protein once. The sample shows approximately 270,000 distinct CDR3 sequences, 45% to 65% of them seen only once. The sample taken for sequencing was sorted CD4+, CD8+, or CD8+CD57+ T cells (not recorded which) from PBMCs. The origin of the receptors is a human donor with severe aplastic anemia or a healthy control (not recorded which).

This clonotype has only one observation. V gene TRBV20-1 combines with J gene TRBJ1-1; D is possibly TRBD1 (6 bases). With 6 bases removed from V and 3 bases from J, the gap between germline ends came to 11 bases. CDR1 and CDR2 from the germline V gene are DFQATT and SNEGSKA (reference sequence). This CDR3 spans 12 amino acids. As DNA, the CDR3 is TGCAGTGCCTGGAAGGGGGACACTGAAGCTTTCTTT. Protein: CSAWKGDTEAFF.

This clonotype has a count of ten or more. The CDR3 region is CASSMTGVSTDTQYF. In nucleotides, the CDR3 is TGTGCCAGTAGTATGACAGGGGTCAGCACAGATACGCAGTATTTT. V gene TRBV19 combines with J gene TRBJ2-3; 8 bases agree with TRBD1. Germline trimming cut 3 bases from V and 0 bases from J; bases unmatched to any gene: 2. CDR1 LNHDA and CDR2 SQIVND come from the germline V gene (reference sequence). The CDR3 has 15 amino acids.

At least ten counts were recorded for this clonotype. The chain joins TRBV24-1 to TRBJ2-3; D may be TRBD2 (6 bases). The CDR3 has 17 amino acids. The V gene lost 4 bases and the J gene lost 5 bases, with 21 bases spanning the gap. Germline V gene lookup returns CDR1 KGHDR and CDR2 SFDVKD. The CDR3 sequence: CATSEPAGGVVGDTQYF. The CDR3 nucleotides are TGTGCCACCAGTGAGCCAGCCGGGGGAGTGGTGGGAGATACGCAGTATTTT.